This entry lists 17 T cell receptor beta chains sequenced from one sample in a study of T cells after yellow fever vaccination. TCRdb used MiXCR to reprocess the 5' RACE reads, holding one entry per CDR3 protein. The profile covers hundreds of thousands of distinct CDR3 sequences, with over 9% appearing a single time and under 15% taken by the ten largest. The sample consisted of PBMCs, taken on the day of the yellow fever booster vaccination. The source of these receptors is a man under 40 who received the YFV17D yellow fever vaccine.

V and J are TRBV14 and TRBJ2-7; 7 positions agree with TRBD1. The CDR3 loop spans 14 amino acids. Looked up from germline, CDR1 is SGHDN and CDR2 is FVKESK. V was pared by 4 bases and J by 4 bases, with 7 bases of the junction left unmatched. The CDR3 DNA sequence: TGTGCCAGCAGCCGCCCCGGGACAGTTTACGAGCAGTACTTC. This sequence encodes CASSRPGTVYEQYF.

There are a few counts of this clonotype. The rearrangement links TRBV2 to TRBJ2-7; no definite D call. Deletions cut 5 bases from V and 6 bases from J, with 5 bases between. The CDR3 is 10 residues long. The V gene's germline CDR1 is SNHLY and CDR2 FYNNEI. The CDR3: CASSFGEQYF. For the CDR3, the DNA is TGTGCCAGCAGTTTTGGCGAGCAGTACTTC.

This sequence joins TRBV19 and TRBJ2-1; 9 bases match TRBD2. The CDR3 length is 16 residues. V lost 6 bases to trimming and J lost 3 bases; unmatched junction nucleotides: 9. Germline V gene data show CDR1 as LNHDA and CDR2 as SQIVND (reference sequence). CDR3 DNA sequence: TGTGCCAGTAGCCTACTGCAACTAGCGGGCTACAATGAGCAGTTCTTC. Protein product: CASSLLQLAGYNEQFF.

This clonotype was seen a handful of times. V gene TRBV28 combines with J gene TRBJ2-1, with a tentative D call TRBD2 (5 bases). Germline loops: CDR1 MDHEN, CDR2 SYDVKM. Trimming took off 0 bases at V and 0 bases at J, with 6 bases between the two ends. CDR3 length equals 15 residues. The CDR3 DNA reads as TGTGCCAGCAGTTTATGGGGAGCCTCCTACAATGAGCAGTTCTTC. Its protein is CASSLWGASYNEQFF. Filled out from reference TRBV28 and TRBJ2-1, the complete variable domain reads DVKVTQSSRYLVKRTGEKVFLECVQDMDHENMFWYRQDPGLGLRLIYFSYDVKMKEKGDIPEGYSVSREKKERFSLILESASTNQTSMYLCASSLWGASYNEQFFGPGTRLTVL.

The CDR3: CASSLYLNEQFF. In nucleotides, the CDR3 is TGTGCCAGCAGCTTATATCTCAATGAGCAGTTCTTC. The V and J genes are TRBV7-2 and TRBJ2-1; D not resolved. V lost 2 bases, J lost 6 bases, and 5 bases lay in between. Germline CDR1 SGHTA, CDR2 FQGNSA. The CDR3 length is 12 residues.

In this sample, this clonotype turned up many times. The J gene is TRBJ2-3, the V gene TRBV6-5; D gene uncertain. V was shortened by 3 bases and J by 6 bases, with 4 bases between the two germline ends. Germline V gives CDR1 MNHEY, CDR2 SVGAGI. The CDR3 sequence is 11 residues long. CDR3 DNA: TGTGCCAGCAGTTATAGGGATACGCAGTATTTT. Residues: CASSYRDTQYF.

V is TRBV7-9 and J is TRBJ2-1; 7 positions agree with TRBD2. The CDR3 has 14 residues. In germline, CDR1 is SEHNR, CDR2 FQNEAQ (reference sequence). The ends lost 5 bases at V and 6 bases at J; junction bases unmatched: 7. The CDR3 bases are TGTGCCAGCAGCGTTGGCGGGAGCACCAATGAGCAGTTCTTC. Translation gives CASSVGGSTNEQFF.

This clonotype was seen ten or more times. J is TRBJ2-1 and V is TRBV24-1; no clear D gene. This CDR3 has 11 amino acids. V lost 8 bases and J 8 bases, leaving 9 bases between the germline ends. Germline CDR1 and CDR2: KGHDR and SFDVKD. CDR3: CATTSEDEQFF. As DNA, the CDR3 is TGTGCCACCACCAGTGAAGATGAGCAGTTCTTC.

This clonotype has more than one count but fewer than ten. In DNA form, the CDR3 reads TGTGCCACCAGTGCAGGCGGGGAGCTGTTTTTT. It translates to CATSAGGELFF. The chain links TRBV24-1 to TRBJ2-2, with D hard to call. Germline CDR1 KGHDR, CDR2 SFDVKD. The CDR3 sequence is 11 residues long. The germline V and J ends were trimmed by 5 bases and 7 bases, with 4 bases remaining between them.

A few counts support this clonotype. V is TRBV29-1 and J is TRBJ1-1; 7 positions agree with TRBD1. The CDR3 spans 17 residues. Germline assignment: CDR1 SQVTM and CDR2 ANQGSEA. V gave up 6 bases and J gave up 6 bases; unmatched junction bases: 22. The CDR3 protein is CSVGGLDGGILLAEAFF. CDR3 DNA sequence: TGCAGCGTAGGGGGCTTGGACGGTGGGATCCTCCTCGCTGAAGCTTTCTTT.

The rearrangement uses TRBV6-2 or TRBV6-3 and TRBJ1-6; 7 bases line up with TRBD1. The CDR3 has 13 amino acids. V lost 7 bases to trimming and J lost 10 bases; unmatched junction nucleotides: 7. The germline V gene has CDR1 MNHEY and CDR2 SVGEGT. CDR3 protein: CASTDRVRSPLHF. The CDR3 DNA reads as TGTGCCAGCACCGACAGGGTTCGGTCACCCCTCCACTTT.

The J gene is TRBJ2-7, the V gene TRBV6-1, with D tentatively TRBD2 (5 bases). This CDR3 contains 14 residues. Trimming shortened V by 7 bases and J by 2 bases, and 15 bases separated the two germline ends. Germline CDR1 is MNHNS and CDR2 is SASEGT. CDR3: CASTNFEGTYEQYF. The CDR3 nucleotides read TGTGCCAGCACCAACTTCGAGGGTACCTACGAGCAGTACTTC.

Only a few counts were recorded for this clonotype. The rearrangement joins TRBV5-4 to TRBJ2-1; possibly TRBD1 or TRBD2 for D (5 bases each). Germline V gene data show CDR1 as SGHNT and CDR2 as YYREEE (reference sequence). The CDR3 length is 13 residues. V shed 0 bases and J shed 10 bases, with 11 bases lying between them. In DNA form, the CDR3 reads TGTGCCAGCAGCTTGGCACACGGGGACGAGCAGTTCTTC. Protein: CASSLAHGDEQFF.

This clonotype was recorded a few times. This chain links TRBV20-1 with TRBJ1-1; D unresolved. The CDR3 length is 13 residues. Germline-derived CDR1 and CDR2 are DFQATT and SNEGSKA (reference sequence). The V and J ends lost 8 bases and 0 bases respectively, with 13 bases between them. The CDR3 sequence: CSSKRHLNTEAFF. The CDR3 bases are TGCAGTTCTAAACGACACCTGAACACTGAAGCTTTCTTT.

A few counts support this clonotype. The chain joins TRBV20-1 to TRBJ1-1; possibly TRBD1 for D (5 bases). CDR1 DFQATT and CDR2 SNEGSKA come from the germline V gene (reference sequence). This CDR3 region has 14 residues. CDR3 residues: CTPSRGLDDTEAFF. The CDR3 DNA follows: TGCACCCCCTCTAGGGGCCTCGACGACACTGAAGCTTTCTTT.

This clonotype was seen a handful of times. This chain joins TRBV20-1 and TRBJ2-1; D unclear. Germline V gives CDR1 DFQATT, CDR2 SNEGSKA (reference sequence). CDR3 size: 11 residues. Between the trimmed V and J ends, which lost 1 base and 9 bases, there was a span of 7 bases. The CDR3 is CSARVGPEQFF. Written as DNA, the CDR3 is TGCAGTGCTAGAGTTGGTCCTGAGCAGTTCTTC.

This rearrangement joins TRBV27 to TRBJ2-4; D unresolved. V shed 2 bases and J shed 0 bases, with 17 bases lying between them. The CDR3 has 18 amino acids. The germline V gene has CDR1 MNHEY and CDR2 SMNVEV (reference sequence). The CDR3 sequence is CASSLGRSRQIAKNIQYF. The CDR3 bases are TGTGCCAGCAGTTTAGGTCGCTCTCGTCAGATAGCCAAAAACATTCAGTACTTC.